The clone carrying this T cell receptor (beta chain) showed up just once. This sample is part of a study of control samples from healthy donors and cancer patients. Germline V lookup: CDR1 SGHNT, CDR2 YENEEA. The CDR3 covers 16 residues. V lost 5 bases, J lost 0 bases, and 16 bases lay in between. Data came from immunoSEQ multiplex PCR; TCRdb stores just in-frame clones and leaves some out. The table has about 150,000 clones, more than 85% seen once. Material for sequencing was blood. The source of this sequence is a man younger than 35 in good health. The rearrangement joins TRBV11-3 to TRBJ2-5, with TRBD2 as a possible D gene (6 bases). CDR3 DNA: TGTGCCAGCAGCCCGGAGGGCCAACTGTACCAAGAGACCCAGTACTTC. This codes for CASSPEGQLYQETQYF.